This T cell receptor (beta chain) appears in the sequencing data of a study of Ad26.COV2.S vaccination and SARS-CoV-2 variants. This clone was observed a single time. CDR1 MGHDK and CDR2 SYGVNS come from the germline V gene. There are 14 residues in the CDR3. V was clipped by 6 bases and J by 0 bases, with 9 bases between them. Treatment described: some 20 received Ad26.COV2.S at low or high dose, single or two shots; a few received placebo; per-sample allocation not given. Collection of the samples took place on day 63 after the first injection of vaccine or placebo. Repertoires were generated with immunoSEQ multiplex PCR, while TCRdb's copy carries only in-frame clones and drops some. The sample consists of approximately 450,000 clones, 75% to 95% of them appearing once.

The clonotype was recovered from a person between 18 and 65 years old who received the Ad26.COV2.S COVID-19 vaccine or a placebo. This chain links TRBV25-1 with TRBJ2-1, with D hard to call. This specimen was peripheral blood, taken in a trial of Ad26.COV2.S vaccine versus placebo. DNA for the CDR3: TGTGCCAGCAGCGTGGCTAGCTCCTACAATGAGCAGTTCTTC. Protein sequence: CASSVASSYNEQFF. The full variable domain, with the rest looked up from reference TRBV25-1 and TRBJ2-1, is EADIYQTPRYLVIGTGKKITLECSQTMGHDKMYWYQQDPGMELHLIHYSYGVNSTEKGDLSSESTVSRIRTEHFPLTLESARPSHTSQYLCASSVASSYNEQFFGPGTRLTVL.